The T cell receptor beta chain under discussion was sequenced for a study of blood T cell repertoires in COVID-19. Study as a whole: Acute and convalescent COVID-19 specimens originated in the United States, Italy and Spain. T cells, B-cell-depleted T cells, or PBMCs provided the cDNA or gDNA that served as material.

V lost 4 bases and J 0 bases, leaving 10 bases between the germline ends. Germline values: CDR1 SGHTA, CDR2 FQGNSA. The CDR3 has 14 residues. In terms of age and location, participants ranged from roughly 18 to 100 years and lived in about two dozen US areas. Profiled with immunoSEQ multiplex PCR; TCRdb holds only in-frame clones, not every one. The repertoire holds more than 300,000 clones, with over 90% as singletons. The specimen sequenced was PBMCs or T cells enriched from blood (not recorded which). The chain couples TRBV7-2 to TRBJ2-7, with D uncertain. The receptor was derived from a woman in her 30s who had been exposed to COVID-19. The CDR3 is CASSYQPSSYEQYF. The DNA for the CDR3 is TGTGCCAGCAGCTACCAACCGAGCTCCTACGAGCAGTACTTC.